A single sample is the source of the 17 T cell receptor beta chains below, sequenced in a study of blood T cell repertoires in COVID-19. Clones were sequenced by immunoSEQ multiplex PCR, and TCRdb holds only the in-frame ones, with some missing. The data contain 88,000 or so clones, about nine tenths of them singletons. The sample consisted of peripheral blood. These receptors all come from a middle-aged man with acute or convalescent COVID-19.

The V call is TRBV7-2, the J call TRBJ1-1, with no clear D. The CDR3 loop spans 15 amino acids. V was trimmed by 5 bases and J by 0 bases, leaving 13 bases between them. Germline CDR1 and CDR2: SGHTA and FQGNSA. The CDR3 is CASSPRTGMNTEAFF. The CDR3 DNA reads TGTGCCAGCAGCCCCCGGACGGGAATGAACACTGAAGCTTTCTTT. The whole variable domain, remainder taken from reference TRBV7-2 and TRBJ1-1, is GAGVSQSPSNKVTEKGKDVELRCDPISGHTALYWYRQSLGQGLEFLIYFQGNSAPDKSGLPSDRFSAERTGGSVSTLTIQRTQQEDSAVYLCASSPRTGMNTEAFFGQGTRLTVV.

The count of this clone is one. The chain carries TRBV18 and TRBJ2-2; 7 bases line up with TRBD1. The V gene end was trimmed by 6 bases and the J gene end by 4 bases; junction bases not matched to a gene: 2. The CDR3 contains 13 residues. Germline V gene sequence: CDR1 KGHSH, CDR2 LQKENI. The CDR3 coding sequence is TGTGCCAGCTCGTGGGACAGCACCGGGGAGCTGTTTTTT. The encoded protein is CASSWDSTGELFF. Supplemented by reference TRBV18 and TRBJ2-2, the full variable domain reads NAGVMQNPRHLVRRRGQEARLRCSPMKGHSHVYWYRQLPEEGLKFMVYLQKENIIDESGMPKERFSAEFPKEGPSILRIQQVVRGDSAAYFCASSWDSTGELFFGEGSRLTVL.

The V call is TRBV3-1 (or the pseudogene TRBV3-2), the J call TRBJ2-7; 11 bases map to TRBD2. Per germline, CDR1 LGHDT and CDR2 YNNKEL (reference sequence). V shed 0 bases, J shed 11 bases, and the junction held 9 bases outside the gene matches. The CDR3 length is 15 residues. CDR3: CASSQDIAGGRQEYF. In DNA form, the CDR3 reads TGTGCCAGCAGCCAAGATATAGCGGGAGGGCGTCAAGAGTACTTC.

V usage is TRBV28 and J usage is TRBJ2-2; 9 nucleotides agree with TRBD2. V was clipped by 1 base and J by 2 bases; unmatched bases: 8. CDR3 length: 18 amino acids. Germline V lookup: CDR1 MDHEN, CDR2 SYDVKM. CDR3 bases: TGTGCCAGCAGTTTATTTGAGAGACTAGCGGAAAACACCGGGGAGCTGTTTTTT. This codes for CASSLFERLAENTGELFF. The complete variable domain, with remaining parts taken from reference TRBV28 and TRBJ2-2, reads DVKVTQSSRYLVKRTGEKVFLECVQDMDHENMFWYRQDPGLGLRLIYFSYDVKMKEKGDIPEGYSVSREKKERFSLILESASTNQTSMYLCASSLFERLAENTGELFFGEGSRLTVL.

The chain carries TRBV5-1 and TRBJ2-2; D unclear. Trimming pared 5 bases from V and 2 bases from J, leaving 10 bases between. Germline assignment: CDR1 SGHRS and CDR2 YFSETQ. The length of the CDR3 is 14 residues. The CDR3 region has the DNA TGCGCCAGCAGGTTTTTAGTCAACACCGGGGAGCTGTTTTTT. Translated: CASRFLVNTGELFF.

The genes are TRBV5-6 and TRBJ1-5; TRBD1 is a possible D gene (5 bases). The V end was cut by 0 bases, the J end by 4 bases, with 5 bases between. Germline V lookup: CDR1 SGHDT, CDR2 YYEEEE. The CDR3 contains 13 residues. The DNA for the CDR3 is TGTGCCAGCAGCTTGGCAGGGAATCAGCCCCAGCATTTT. It is translated as CASSLAGNQPQHF.

V is TRBV2 and J is TRBJ1-2; 7 bases match TRBD1. Per the germline V gene, CDR1 is SNHLY and CDR2 is FYNNEI. V lost 5 bases, J lost 8 bases, and 8 bases stayed unmatched. This CDR3 contains 13 residues. Here the CDR3 reads CASSYDRVQGYTF. The DNA for the CDR3 is TGTGCCAGCAGTTATGACAGGGTACAAGGCTACACCTTC.

This chain links TRBV11-2 with TRBJ2-6; the match to TRBD1 covers 7 bases. This CDR3 contains 16 residues. The V and J ends lost 11 bases and 1 base, in that order; junction bases with no gene match: 11. Looked up from germline, CDR1 is SGHAT and CDR2 is FQNNGV. The CDR3 sequence is CAGGGQDNSGANVLTF. In DNA, the CDR3 is TGTGCCGGGGGCGGACAGGACAATTCTGGGGCCAACGTCCTGACTTTC.

This clone was picked up one time. The chain links TRBV7-2 to TRBJ1-5; D may be TRBD1 (5 bases). Between the trimmed V and J ends, which lost 1 base and 7 bases, there was a span of 14 bases. Germline CDR1 reads SGHTA; CDR2 reads FQGNSA. The CDR3 sequence is 15 residues long. The CDR3 reads CASSLGVWGGQPQHF. The CDR3 bases are TGTGCCAGCAGCTTAGGGGTGTGGGGGGGGCAGCCCCAGCATTTT.

This rearrangement joins TRBV6-2 or TRBV6-3 to TRBJ2-7; unclear D gene. With 0 bases removed from V and 7 bases from J, the gap between germline ends came to 7 bases. The CDR3 covers 12 residues. Germline-derived CDR1 and CDR2 are MNHEY and SVGEGT. The CDR3 spells CASSYSSREQYV. For the CDR3, the DNA is TGTGCCAGCAGTTACTCATCGAGGGAGCAGTACGTC.

The genes are TRBV23-1 and TRBJ1-4; no definite D call. TRBV23-1 falls under the ORF class, with uncertain function. V shed 3 bases and J shed 5 bases, with 7 bases lying between them. The CDR3 is 13 residues long. The CDR3 loop reads CASSHSENEKLFF. The CDR3 nucleotides read TGCGCCAGCAGTCATTCGGAGAATGAAAAACTGTTTTTT.

This chain connects TRBV30 to TRBJ1-1; possibly TRBD1 for D (6 bases). The CDR3 totals 12 residues. Looked up from germline, CDR1 is GTSNPN and CDR2 is SVGIG (reference sequence). V lost 3 bases and J 4 bases, leaving 9 bases between the germline ends. The CDR3 here is CAWRDRLTEAFF. CDR3 sequence (DNA): TGTGCCTGGAGAGACAGGCTCACTGAAGCTTTCTTT.

Regarding this clone: Its ends do not fully match the called genes, so a read error is possible. The V call is TRBV5-4, the J call TRBJ2-3; 14 bases line up with TRBD2. Germline loops: CDR1 SGHNT, CDR2 YYREEE (reference sequence). The CDR3 is 16 residues long. The CDR3 here is CASNLAGTSGRDTQYF. For the CDR3, the DNA is TGTGCCAGCAACTTGGCCGGGACTAGCGGGAGAGATACGCAGTATTTT.

The chain is built from TRBV19 and TRBJ2-7; 9 bases align to TRBD1. The J segment lost 3 bases and the V segment lost 4 bases, leaving 7 bases of the junction unmatched. This CDR3 is 15 amino acids long. Germline CDR1 and CDR2: LNHDA and SQIVND (reference sequence). The CDR3 sequence is CASSNGDRGNYEQYF. Here the CDR3 DNA reads TGTGCCAGTAGTAATGGAGACAGGGGGAACTACGAGCAGTACTTC.

V usage is TRBV28 and J usage is TRBJ1-1; D ambiguous. Trimming pared 6 bases from V and 2 bases from J, leaving 13 bases between. The CDR3 length is 14 residues. Looked up from germline, CDR1 is MDHEN and CDR2 is SYDVKM. DNA of the CDR3: TGTGCCAGCAGATGGGGAGCCACAAACACTGAAGCTTTCTTT. It specifies CASRWGATNTEAFF.

The rearrangement joins TRBV2 to TRBJ2-2; a possible D gene is TRBD2 (6 bases). Germline CDR1 SNHLY, CDR2 FYNNEI. The CDR3 consists of 16 residues. V dropped 1 base and J dropped 2 bases, with 11 bases sitting between them. In DNA form, the CDR3 reads TGTGCCAGCAGTGAAGTGGGACTTCTCAACACCGGGGAGCTGTTTTTT. Translation gives CASSEVGLLNTGELFF.

The rearrangement joins TRBV15 to TRBJ2-1, with D possibly matching TRBD2 (6 bases). The V end lost 5 bases, the J end lost 6 bases, and 14 bases lay between the germline ends. The length of the CDR3 is 14 residues. Germline V gene lookup returns CDR1 LNHNV and CDR2 YYDKDF (reference sequence). The CDR3 nucleotides read TGTGCCACCAGCGGACCCGGGACTGTCAATGAGCAGTTCTTC. It encodes CATSGPGTVNEQFF.